The TCR beta chain described here comes from a study of T-cell reconstitution after alpha-beta-depleted transplantation in children. Trimming took off 0 bases at V and 2 bases at J, with 8 bases between the two ends. The CDR3 spans 14 residues. CDR1 and CDR2 from the germline V gene are SEHNR and FQNEAQ (reference sequence). The TCRbeta library incorporated unique molecular identifiers. TCRdb re-analysed the PCR reads in MiXCR, keeping a single row per CDR3 protein. This sample carries 250,000 to 350,000 distinct CDR3 sequences, about 10% of them seen once, and the ten largest clones take roughly a tenth. This clonotype was detected only a few times.

The receptor comes from a human donor who donated a stem cell graft to a child with SCID. V and J are TRBV7-9 and TRBJ2-7; D is ambiguous. Source: PBMCs from the stem cell graft donor, taken from the stem cell graft. As DNA, the CDR3 is TGTGCCAGCAGCTTAGCGGAACAACCCTACGAGCAGTACTTC. Amino acid sequence: CASSLAEQPYEQYF. The complete variable domain, with remaining parts taken from reference TRBV7-9 and TRBJ2-7, reads DTGVSQNPRHKITKRGQNVTFRCDPISEHNRLYWYRQTLGQGPEFLTYFQNEAQLEKSRLLSDRFSAERPKGSFSTLEIQRTEQGDSAMYLCASSLAEQPYEQYFGPGTRLTVT.